This T cell receptor beta chain was observed in a study of a mutant IDH1 vaccine in newly diagnosed glioma. The wider study: Each patient was administered eight vaccinations, scheduled in weeks 1, 3, 5, 7, 11, 15, 19 and 23. Mean patient age was approximately 39 years; 62.5% were male and roughly 38% female. Therapy received beforehand was radiotherapy, temozolomide, or both, with most patients given both. Study outcomes and limitations: Vaccination induced immune responses in approximately 93% of patients.

Germline V gives CDR1 SGHAT, CDR2 FQNNGV. The length of the CDR3 is 15 residues. Trimming removed 5 bases from V and 4 bases from J, with 17 bases in between. In the case of this clone: Antigen specificity is unknown.

Here immunoSEQ multiplex PCR was the method, and the copy in TCRdb shows in-frame clones only, minus some. The profile covers tens of thousands of clones, with about 91% appearing a single time and about 0.6% taken by the ten largest. This sample's time point: week 5, during vaccination. Each vaccine dose was 300 ug of mutant IDH1 20-mer peptide, with topical imiquimod. The TCR comes from a woman aged 50 to 60 with glioma. Sequenced material: PBMCs, taken from a glioma patient whose treatment included an IDH1 peptide vaccine. The V gene is TRBV11-2, the J gene TRBJ2-5; D gene unclear. CDR3 protein: CASSQQATSGETQYF. CDR3 DNA sequence: TGTGCCAGCAGCCAGCAGGCGACCTCGGGAGAGACCCAGTACTTC.